The 29 T cell receptor beta chains given below trace back to one sample, sequenced in a study of blood T cell repertoires in COVID-19. Measured with immunoSEQ multiplex PCR; TCRdb has only the in-frame clones, and not every one. The table has 250,000 to 350,000 clones, 90% seen once; the top ten hold around 2.7%. Input material: PBMCs or T cells enriched from blood (not recorded which). These receptors came from a man between 60 and 75 years old who had recovered from COVID-19.

J is TRBJ1-2 and V is TRBV19, with 9 bases lining up with TRBD1. CDR1 and CDR2 from the germline V gene are LNHDA and SQIVND (reference sequence). Unmatched junction bases numbered 8, after V lost 3 bases and J lost 6 bases. The CDR3 is made up of 15 amino acids. CDR3: CASSIDTGGANGYTF. CDR3 nucleotides: TGTGCCAGTAGTATCGATACAGGGGGCGCGAATGGCTACACCTTC. The complete variable domain, with remaining parts taken from reference TRBV19 and TRBJ1-2, reads DGGITQSPKYLFRKEGQNVTLSCEQNLNHDAMYWYRQDPGQGLRLIYYSQIVNDFQKGDIAEGYSVSREKKESFPLTVTSAQKNPTAFYLCASSIDTGGANGYTFGSGTRLTVV.

This clone appeared once. The CDR3 DNA follows: TGTGCTAGTGGTTTGGTCGCGACAGCCAGTCAGTCCTACAATGAGCAGTTCTTC. It specifies CASGLVATASQSYNEQFF. This chain uses TRBV12-5 with TRBJ2-1, with D possibly matching TRBD1 (5 bases). The CDR3 is 18 residues long. Between the trimmed V and J ends, which lost 0 bases and 1 base, there was a span of 16 bases. CDR1 is LGHNT and CDR2 is FRNRAP in the germline V gene.

As concerns this clone: One end of the junction fails to match germline, which may point to a read error. J is TRBJ1-2 and V is TRBV6-5, with a weak D call TRBD1 (5 bases). The germline gives CDR1 MNHEY, CDR2 SVGAGI. This CDR3 has 14 residues. For the CDR3, the DNA is TGTGCCAGCAACCTCGGACCGGGGGGGATCCGGGCGAACTTC. Translated, it gives CASNLGPGGIRANF.

This sequence joins TRBV27 and TRBJ2-7, with 7 positions matching TRBD2. Germline V gene sequence: CDR1 MNHEY, CDR2 SMNVEV (reference sequence). This CDR3 has 15 residues. Losses at the gene ends were 2 bases for V and 2 bases for J; bases not matched to a gene: 6. The CDR3 here is CASSLIPGGTYEQYF. The CDR3 DNA is TGTGCCAGCAGTTTAATACCCGGGGGGACCTACGAGCAGTACTTC.

In its sample, this clone was seen once. V gene TRBV6-5 combines with J gene TRBJ2-3; 7 bases map to TRBD1. J gave up 1 base and V 6 bases, and 7 bases lay outside the gene matches. Looked up from germline, CDR1 is MNHEY and CDR2 is SVGAGI. CDR3 length: 15 residues. The CDR3 bases are TGTGCCAGCAGGATCGACAGGGACCGCACAGATACGCAGTATTTT. Its translation is CASRIDRDRTDTQYF.

J is TRBJ2-7 and V is TRBV3-1 (or the pseudogene TRBV3-2); 9 bases fit TRBD1. This CDR3 has 17 amino acids. Germline trimming cut 2 bases from V and 4 bases from J; bases unmatched to any gene: 12. The germline V gene encodes CDR1 LGHDT and CDR2 YNNKEL (reference sequence). CDR3 sequence: CASSQLTPGQGLYEQYF. CDR3 nucleotide sequence: TGTGCCAGCAGCCAACTAACACCGGGACAGGGATTGTACGAGCAGTACTTC.

The gene calls are TRBV6-2 or TRBV6-3 and TRBJ1-6; D call uncertain. The length of the CDR3 is 13 residues. In germline, CDR1 is MNHEY, CDR2 SVGEGT. V lost 2 bases and J 10 bases, leaving 9 bases between the germline ends. CDR3: CASSYVLASPLHF. The CDR3 bases are TGTGCCAGCAGTTACGTCTTAGCCTCACCCCTCCACTTT.

The chain employs TRBV7-9 and TRBJ2-2; D is perhaps TRBD1 (6 bases). The germline V and J ends were trimmed by 6 bases and 4 bases, with 12 bases remaining between them. Germline-derived CDR1 and CDR2 are SEHNR and FQNEAQ (reference sequence). The CDR3 has 14 amino acids. The CDR3 nucleotides are TGTGCCAGCAGGACAGTAGGGGGCACCGGGGAGCTGTTTTTT. Its protein product is CASRTVGGTGELFF.

The rearrangement links TRBV27 to TRBJ1-2, with D possibly TRBD1 on 5 matching bases. The CDR3 has 14 residues. Germline V gene data show CDR1 as MNHEY and CDR2 as SMNVEV (reference sequence). V dropped 4 bases and J dropped 8 bases, with 17 bases sitting between them. The CDR3 spells CASSSNRRVEGYTF. The CDR3 region has the DNA TGTGCCAGCAGTTCAAACAGGCGCGTGGAAGGCTACACCTTC.

This chain connects TRBV6-6 to TRBJ1-5, with D maybe TRBD1 (5 bases). V lost 7 bases to trimming and J lost 3 bases, with 16 bases between them. The CDR3 extends over 15 amino acids. Germline V gene lookup returns CDR1 MNHNY and CDR2 SVGAGI (reference sequence). CDR3 sequence (DNA): TGTGCCAGCATCCACGGTGGGGCAGACAATCAGCCCCAGCATTTT. It encodes CASIHGGADNQPQHF.

Of note for this clone: This same CDR3 is encoded by further DNA sequences in the sample. This chain links TRBV3-1 (or the pseudogene TRBV3-2) with TRBJ1-2, with 8 bases fitting TRBD1. Germline V gene data show CDR1 as LGHDT and CDR2 as YNNKEL (reference sequence). The CDR3 consists of 13 residues. Unmatched junction bases numbered 1, after V lost 2 bases and J lost 5 bases. The DNA for the CDR3 is TGTGCCAGCAGCCAAACAGGGGGATATGGCTACACCTTC. The encoded protein is CASSQTGGYGYTF.

The chain is built from TRBV7-6 and TRBJ2-1; D is uncertain. V gave up 5 bases and J gave up 4 bases, with 9 bases separating them. Germline assignment: CDR1 SGHVS and CDR2 FNYEAQ. The CDR3 runs to 13 residues. CDR3: CASSPDNYNEQFF. CDR3 sequence (DNA): TGTGCCAGCAGCCCTGACAATTACAATGAGCAGTTCTTC.

The chain joins TRBV3-1 (or the pseudogene TRBV3-2) to TRBJ2-7, with a tentative D call TRBD1 (7 bases). This CDR3 comprises 16 residues. Trimming removed 5 bases at V and 1 base at J, with 18 bases between. Germline V lookup: CDR1 LGHDT, CDR2 YNNKEL (reference sequence). The CDR3 sequence: CASSDDQGGFSYEQYF. Written as DNA, the CDR3 is TGTGCCAGCAGCGATGATCAGGGGGGATTTTCCTACGAGCAGTACTTC.

The V gene is TRBV30, the J gene TRBJ2-7; D is uncertain. The length of the CDR3 is 14 residues. Trimming took off 0 bases at V and 3 bases at J, with 12 bases between the two ends. Germline V gene data show CDR1 as GTSNPN and CDR2 as SVGIG (reference sequence). The CDR3 region is CAWSVTNNFYEQYF. The CDR3 nucleotides are TGTGCCTGGAGTGTAACGAACAATTTCTACGAGCAGTACTTC.

The chain has TRBV21-1 and TRBJ2-3; the table calls TRBD2, which could not be checked here. TRBV21-1 is classified as a pseudogene. The CDR3 is 16 residues long. CDR3 DNA: TGTGCCAGCAGCACCGCTAGCGGGACTAGCACAGATACGCAGTATTTT. Protein sequence: CASSTASGTSTDTQYF.

The chain recombines TRBV19 with TRBJ1-5; TRBD1 might be the D (5 bases). The CDR3 runs to 15 residues. CDR1 LNHDA and CDR2 SQIVND come from the germline V gene (reference sequence). The ends were cut back, 2 bases at V and 3 bases at J, with 11 bases in the middle. CDR3 bases: TGTGCCAGTAGTATATACCGACAGTACAATCAGCCCCAGCATTTT. The encoded protein is CASSIYRQYNQPQHF.

The V call is TRBV5-1, the J call TRBJ1-6; 9 bases line up with TRBD1. The CDR3 sequence is 15 residues long. Trimming at V came to 3 bases and at J to 10 bases, leaving 8 bases not matched to a gene. Germline CDR1 reads SGHRS; CDR2 reads YFSETQ. For the CDR3, the DNA is TGCGCCAGCAGCTCCACCGGGACAGGGAACTCACCCCTCCACTTT. Encoded protein: CASSSTGTGNSPLHF.

CDR3 sequence: CASSQDPRARYLTNYGYTF. In DNA form, the CDR3 reads TGTGCCAGCAGCCAAGATCCCAGGGCTAGATACTTGACTAACTATGGCTACACCTTC. This chain uses TRBV3-1 (or the pseudogene TRBV3-2) with TRBJ1-2; D may be TRBD1 (5 bases). The germline CDR1 and CDR2 sequences are LGHDT and YNNKEL (reference sequence). V lost 0 bases and J 0 bases, leaving 20 bases between the germline ends. This CDR3 has 19 amino acids.

V and J are TRBV4-1 and TRBJ2-5; 8 bases agree with TRBD1. Germline loops: CDR1 MGHRA, CDR2 YSYEKL. The CDR3 is 14 amino acids. V was clipped by 4 bases and J by 5 bases; unmatched bases: 6. CDR3 in DNA: TGCGCCAGCAGCCTCGGACAGGGATATGAGACCCAGTACTTC. Translated, it gives CASSLGQGYETQYF.

The V call is TRBV4-1, the J call TRBJ1-2; 8 bases align to TRBD1. There are 15 residues in the CDR3. Germline V gene data show CDR1 as MGHRA and CDR2 as YSYEKL. Losses at the gene ends were 2 bases for V and 2 bases for J; bases not matched to a gene: 4. As DNA, the CDR3 is TGCGCCAGCAGCCAATGGGACAGGTTGAACTATGGCTACACCTTC. This codes for CASSQWDRLNYGYTF.

The chain uses TRBV7-6 and TRBJ2-7; a weak D match, TRBD2 (5 bases). Trimming left V 3 bases short and J 4 bases short, with 10 bases between. Germline CDR1 and CDR2: SGHVS and FNYEAQ. This CDR3 is 13 amino acids long. CDR3 bases: TGTGCCAGCAGCTTCGGGGTTGGTTACGAGCAGTACTTC. Its protein product is CASSFGVGYEQYF.

The V gene is TRBV19, the J gene TRBJ1-5; D is ambiguous. Trimming removed 2 bases from V and 5 bases from J, with 13 bases in between. Germline V gene data show CDR1 as LNHDA and CDR2 as SQIVND (reference sequence). This CDR3 contains 15 residues. CDR3 nucleotide sequence: TGTGCCAGTAGTATAAAGAGGGCTTCTGATCAGCCCCAGCATTTT. Translation gives CASSIKRASDQPQHF.

The chain couples TRBV30 to TRBJ2-7; no clear D. Germline-derived CDR1 and CDR2 are GTSNPN and SVGIG (reference sequence). The CDR3 spans 10 residues. V lost 5 bases and J lost 4, with 6 bases in between. CDR3 sequence reads: CAWGQYEQYF. In DNA, the CDR3 is TGTGCCTGGGGCCAGTACGAGCAGTACTTC.

This sequence joins TRBV9 and TRBJ1-5; TRBD1 aligns across 7 bases. This CDR3 comprises 14 residues. In germline, CDR1 is SGDLS, CDR2 YYNGEE. Trimming at V came to 6 bases and at J to 7 bases, leaving 10 bases not matched to a gene. The CDR3, as DNA: TGTGCCAGCAACAGAGAGGGGGCCGGACAGCCCCAGCATTTT. It encodes CASNREGAGQPQHF.

The CDR3 sequence is CASSATSGTETQYF. The CDR3, as DNA: TGTGCCAGCTCCGCGACTAGCGGGACAGAGACCCAGTACTTC. The chain combines TRBV2 with TRBJ2-5, with 11 bases fitting TRBD2. With V trimmed by 8 bases and J by 4 bases, 6 bases remained unmatched. Germline V gene lookup returns CDR1 SNHLY and CDR2 FYNNEI. This CDR3 has 14 amino acids.

The CDR3 loop reads CASSIKGGGTEAFF. The CDR3 DNA sequence: TGTGCCAGTAGTATAAAAGGGGGTGGCACTGAAGCTTTCTTT. The V gene is TRBV19, the J gene TRBJ1-1, with a tentative D call TRBD1 (6 bases). Trimming took 2 bases from V and 4 from J, leaving 11 bases between them. Germline V lookup: CDR1 LNHDA, CDR2 SQIVND (reference sequence). This CDR3 contains 14 residues.

V gene TRBV7-2 combines with J gene TRBJ1-1; a possible D gene is TRBD1 (6 bases). Trimming removed 5 bases from V and 4 bases from J, with 17 bases in between. This CDR3 is 15 amino acids long. The germline V gene has CDR1 SGHTA and CDR2 FQGNSA. The CDR3 DNA follows: TGTGCCAGCAGCGTGGGACACGCGATCGGCACTGAAGCTTTCTTT. Amino acids: CASSVGHAIGTEAFF.

V and J are TRBV6-5 and TRBJ1-2; a possible D gene is TRBD1 (5 bases). Germline CDR1 reads MNHEY; CDR2 reads SVGAGI. The V end lost 6 bases, the J end lost 4 bases, and 12 bases lay between the germline ends. The CDR3 spans 13 residues. DNA for the CDR3: TGTGCCAGCAGGCCCAGGGTTAGCTATGGCTACACCTTC. Amino acid sequence: CASRPRVSYGYTF.

The genes are TRBV27 and TRBJ2-7; 12 nucleotides match TRBD2. Per the germline V gene, CDR1 is MNHEY and CDR2 is SMNVEV (reference sequence). The CDR3 has 14 residues. Trimming at V came to 6 bases and at J to 4 bases, leaving 4 bases not matched to a gene. The CDR3 DNA sequence: TGTGCCAGCAGCAGACTAGCGGGAGAGTACGAGCAGTACTTC. Translation: CASSRLAGEYEQYF.